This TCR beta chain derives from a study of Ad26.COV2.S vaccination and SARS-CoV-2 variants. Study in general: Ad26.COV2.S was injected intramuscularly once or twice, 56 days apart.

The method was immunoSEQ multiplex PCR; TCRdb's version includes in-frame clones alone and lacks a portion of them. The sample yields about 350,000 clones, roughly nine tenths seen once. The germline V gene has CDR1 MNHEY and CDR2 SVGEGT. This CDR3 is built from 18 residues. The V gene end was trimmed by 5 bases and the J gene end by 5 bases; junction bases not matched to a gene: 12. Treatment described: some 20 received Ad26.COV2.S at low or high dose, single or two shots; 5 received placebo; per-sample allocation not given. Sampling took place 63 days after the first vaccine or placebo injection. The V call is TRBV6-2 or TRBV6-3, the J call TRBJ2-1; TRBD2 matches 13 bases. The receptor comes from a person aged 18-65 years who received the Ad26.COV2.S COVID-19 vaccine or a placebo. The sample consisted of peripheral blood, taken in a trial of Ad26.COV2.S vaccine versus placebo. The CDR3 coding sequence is TGTGCCAGCAGTCCCGGGACTAGCGGGATTAACTTGAACAATGAGCAGTTCTTC. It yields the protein CASSPGTSGINLNNEQFF.